This T cell receptor (beta chain) was recorded in a study of naive and memory T cell subsets. Study-level points and caveats: Potentially, T cell activation and differentiation skew this RNA-based measurement.

A UMI-containing oligonucleotide was joined by 3' ligation to the TCR cDNA template. Ligated cDNA underwent four rounds of PCR with nested alpha and beta constant region primers and SP2. Reverse transcription of blood and skin TCR RNA was primed at alpha and beta constant regions. Via MiXCR, TCRdb re-called the 5' RACE reads, giving one row per CDR3 protein. The sample includes 50,000 to 65,000 distinct CDR3 sequences, less than 10% of them seen just once. This clonotype occurred a few times. Its antigen remains unknown. Trimming removed 4 bases from V and 3 bases from J; junction bases left unmatched: 14. Germline CDR1 SGDLS, CDR2 YYNGEE. This CDR3 is built from 18 residues.

The origin of this receptor is a female donor in good health. This chain uses TRBV9 with TRBJ2-1; 9 bases align to TRBD2. CDR3 sequence: CASSLVLAGAGIYNEQFF. DNA for the CDR3: TGTGCCAGCAGCCTCGTATTAGCGGGGGCCGGAATCTACAATGAGCAGTTCTTC.